The clone carrying this T cell receptor beta chain appeared a few times. Antigen unknown. The V gene end was trimmed by 7 bases and the J gene end by 4 bases; junction bases not matched to a gene: 10. The germline V gene encodes CDR1 SQVTM and CDR2 ANQGSEA. CDR3 size: 13 residues. HTBI primers from iRepertoire and Arm-PCR of CDR3 regions yielded the TCR beta libraries. TCRdb analysed the multiplex PCR reads with MiXCR anew, one entry per CDR3 protein. The sample lists some 450,000 distinct CDR3 sequences, around 22% occurring once. The data belong to a study of regulatory T cells in long-lasting Graves disease. Study-wide findings and caveats: Having only a small sample size may have limited accuracy.

Regarding time point: persistent/refractory GD, antithyroid drugs over 5 years with positive TRAb. Preparation of the TCR library used RNA extracted from PBMCs. Source: peripheral blood mononuclear cells (PBMCs), taken when the disease was refractory, from a patient treated with antithyroid drugs. The rearrangement uses TRBV29-1 and TRBJ2-7; 7 bases are a match to TRBD2. The source is a female donor with Graves disease. The CDR3 nucleotides read TGCAGCGCTGTGGGGGGGGGAAGGTACGAGCAGTACTTC. Its protein product is CSAVGGGRYEQYF.